This entry lists 14 T cell receptor beta chains sequenced from one sample in a study of cytomegalovirus exposure and HLA in healthy donors. Vbeta (60) and Jbeta (13) primers were used in the PCR. The assay was immunoSEQ multiplex PCR, and TCRdb's table has in-frame clones only and misses some. This sample has some 170,000 clones, with roughly 80% found just once. The specimen sequenced was PBMCs. The receptor source for this set is a woman between 18 and 30 years old in good health and CMV-seropositive.

The CDR3 coding sequence is TGTGCCAGCAGCTTGCTGGGGGGGGCCGTCCACGAGCAGTACTTC. Its translation: CASSLLGGAVHEQYF. The V gene is TRBV5-4, the J gene TRBJ2-7, with a possible D match to TRBD2 (7 bases). The V gene's germline CDR1 is SGHNT and CDR2 YYREEE (reference sequence). Trimming took off 1 base at V and 5 bases at J, with 16 bases between the two ends. This CDR3 is 15 amino acids long.

The rearrangement joins TRBV5-1 to TRBJ2-5, with 8 nucleotides matching TRBD1. With 8 bases clipped from V and 2 bases from J, the junction kept 8 bases outside the gene matches. This CDR3 has 14 amino acids. Germline assignment: CDR1 SGHRS and CDR2 YFSETQ. CDR3 coding DNA: TGCGCCAGTACTAGGGGACAGGTTCAAGAGACCCAGTACTTC. Translation: CASTRGQVQETQYF.

CDR3 bases: TGCGCCAGCAGCCAAGGGGACAGGGAAATTGGTGGCTACACCTTC. Translating gives CASSQGDREIGGYTF. The V and J genes are TRBV4-3 and TRBJ1-2; TRBD1 matches 9 bases. Trimming cost V 1 base and J 7 bases; bases outside gene matches: 7. CDR1 is LGHNA, CDR2 YSLEER, per germline. CDR3 length: 15 amino acids.

Comments on this clone: In the same sample, other DNA sequences code for this CDR3. J is TRBJ1-2 and V is TRBV2, with D possibly TRBD1 on 6 matching bases. V was pared by 1 base and J by 5 bases, with 8 bases between. The CDR3 is made up of 13 amino acids. From germline, CDR1 is SNHLY and CDR2 FYNNEI. CDR3 in DNA: TGTGCCAGCAGTGAAGGTCAGGGGTATGGCTACACCTTC. Amino acids: CASSEGQGYGYTF.

This clone was counted a single time. The V call is TRBV7-8, the J call TRBJ1-1; D unresolved. Trimming left V 1 base short and J 8 bases short, with 8 bases between. The CDR3 is 12 residues long. CDR1 SGHVS and CDR2 FQNEAQ come from the germline V gene. The CDR3 reads CASSLGLLEAFF. CDR3 bases: TGTGCCAGCAGCTTAGGTCTCTTGGAAGCTTTCTTT.

This chain connects TRBV9 to TRBJ1-1; the match to TRBD1 covers 8 bases. This CDR3 is built from 16 residues. In germline, CDR1 is SGDLS, CDR2 YYNGEE. The V and J ends lost 4 bases and 1 base, in that order; junction bases with no gene match: 9. The CDR3 region has the DNA TGTGCCAGCAGCCCGGCCAGGGGGCGGGCGAACACTGAAGCTTTCTTT. This codes for CASSPARGRANTEAFF.

Notes on this clone: Compared with germline, one end of the junction differs, possibly owing to a read error. The J gene is TRBJ1-4, the V gene TRBV7-7; 10 bases align to TRBD1. This CDR3 is 16 amino acids long. Germline CDR1 reads SSHAT; CDR2 reads FNYEAQ (reference sequence). The CDR3 coding sequence is TGTGCTAGCAGCTTCGGTCGTGGGACAGGGGATGAAAAACTGTTTTTT. The encoded protein is CASSFGRGTGDEKLFF.

The V and J genes are TRBV5-1 and TRBJ2-1; 10 nucleotides align to TRBD2. Germline lookup yields CDR1 SGHRS and CDR2 YFSETQ. The trim removed 4 bases at V and 4 bases at J, leaving 8 bases unmatched. This CDR3 contains 16 residues. CDR3 residues: CASSHLLAGTYNEQFF. The CDR3 DNA reads TGCGCCAGCAGCCATTTACTAGCGGGGACTTACAATGAGCAGTTCTTC.

The chain couples TRBV21-1 to TRBJ1-1. TRBV21-1 is a pseudogene locus. The CDR3 sequence is 16 residues long. This CDR3 reads CASSNRGSVKRTEAFF. The CDR3 DNA is TGTGCCAGCAGCAATCGGGGGTCGGTGAAGAGGACTGAAGCTTTCTTT.

Concerning this clone itself: The same CDR3 can be traced to other DNA sequences in this sample. The chain links TRBV30 to TRBJ1-5, with D hard to call. The V gene lost 0 bases and the J gene lost 2 bases, with 14 bases spanning the gap. The CDR3 has 16 residues. Germline CDR1 and CDR2: GTSNPN and SVGIG (reference sequence). CDR3 coding DNA: TGTGCCTGGAGTGTACCGCGAGGCTACGGCAATCAGCCCCAGCATTTT. This gives the protein CAWSVPRGYGNQPQHF.

This chain joins TRBV5-4 and TRBJ1-1, with 8 bases matching TRBD1. The germline CDR1 and CDR2 sequences are SGHNT and YYREEE (reference sequence). This CDR3 spans 13 amino acids. Unmatched junction bases numbered 9, after V lost 4 bases and J lost 10 bases. The CDR3 DNA follows: TGTGCCAGCAGCCAGGACAGGGTGTCTGTAGCTTTCTTT. Amino acid sequence: CASSQDRVSVAFF.

This chain connects TRBV18 to TRBJ2-3; D may be TRBD2 (6 bases). Trimming removed 5 bases at V and 0 bases at J, with 12 bases between. The CDR3 has 15 amino acids. The germline V gene has CDR1 KGHSH and CDR2 LQKENI. CDR3 region: CASSATGVSTDTQYF. DNA of the CDR3: TGTGCCAGCTCAGCAACGGGGGTTAGCACAGATACGCAGTATTTT.

This chain uses TRBV30 with TRBJ2-3, with TRBD1 matching over 11 bases. The J segment lost 7 bases and the V segment lost 1 base, leaving 13 bases of the junction unmatched. The CDR3 loop spans 17 amino acids. Germline V gene sequence: CDR1 GTSNPN, CDR2 SVGIG (reference sequence). The CDR3 protein is CAWSGVRTGGFRHTQYF. As DNA, the CDR3 is TGTGCCTGGAGTGGAGTGCGGACAGGGGGCTTTCGGCATACGCAGTATTTT.

This rearrangement joins TRBV5-4 to TRBJ2-5; maybe TRBD2 (6 bases). The germline V gene has CDR1 SGHNT and CDR2 YYREEE (reference sequence). V was shortened by 2 bases and J by 7 bases, with 12 bases between the two germline ends. The CDR3 length is 13 residues. In DNA, the CDR3 is TGTGCCAGCAGCTTAAATCTCGGGGGGACCCAGTACTTC. Its protein is CASSLNLGGTQYF.